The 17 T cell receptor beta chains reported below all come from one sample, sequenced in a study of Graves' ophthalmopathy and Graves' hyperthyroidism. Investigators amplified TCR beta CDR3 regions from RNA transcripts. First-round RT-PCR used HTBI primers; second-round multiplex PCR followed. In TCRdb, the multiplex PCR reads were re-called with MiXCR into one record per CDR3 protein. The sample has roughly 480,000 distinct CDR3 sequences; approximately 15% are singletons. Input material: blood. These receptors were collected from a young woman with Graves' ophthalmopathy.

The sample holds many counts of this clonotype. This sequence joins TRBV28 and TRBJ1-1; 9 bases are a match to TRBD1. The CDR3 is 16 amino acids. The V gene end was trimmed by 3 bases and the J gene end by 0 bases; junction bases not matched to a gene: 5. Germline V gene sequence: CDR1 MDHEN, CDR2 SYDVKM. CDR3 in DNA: TGTGCCAGCAGTTTCCGGGACAGGGTTCTGAACACTGAAGCTTTCTTT. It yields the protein CASSFRDRVLNTEAFF.

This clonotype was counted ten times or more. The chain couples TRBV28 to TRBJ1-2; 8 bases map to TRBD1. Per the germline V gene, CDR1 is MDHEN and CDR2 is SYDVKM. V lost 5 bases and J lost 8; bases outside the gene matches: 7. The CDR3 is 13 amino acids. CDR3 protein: CASSIGQGRGYTF. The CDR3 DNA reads TGTGCCAGCAGTATCGGACAGGGAAGAGGCTACACCTTC.

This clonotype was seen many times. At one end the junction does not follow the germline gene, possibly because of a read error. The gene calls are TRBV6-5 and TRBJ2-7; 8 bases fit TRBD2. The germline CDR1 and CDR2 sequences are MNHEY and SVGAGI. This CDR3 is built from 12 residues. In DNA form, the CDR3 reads TGTGCCAGCAGTTCCGGGAGGGCGGGAAGAGATTTC. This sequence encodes CASSSGRAGRDF.

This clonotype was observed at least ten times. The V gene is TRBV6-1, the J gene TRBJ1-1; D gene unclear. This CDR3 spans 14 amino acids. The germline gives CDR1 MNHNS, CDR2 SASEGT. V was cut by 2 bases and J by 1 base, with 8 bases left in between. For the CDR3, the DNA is TGTGCCAGCAGTGAATGGGCAGCGAACACTGAAGCTTTCTTT. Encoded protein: CASSEWAANTEAFF.

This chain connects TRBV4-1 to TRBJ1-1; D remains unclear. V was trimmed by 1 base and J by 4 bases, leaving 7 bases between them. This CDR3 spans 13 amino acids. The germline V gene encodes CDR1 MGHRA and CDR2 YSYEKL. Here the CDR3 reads CASSQGSVTEAFF. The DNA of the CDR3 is TGCGCCAGCAGCCAAGGGTCCGTCACTGAAGCTTTCTTT.

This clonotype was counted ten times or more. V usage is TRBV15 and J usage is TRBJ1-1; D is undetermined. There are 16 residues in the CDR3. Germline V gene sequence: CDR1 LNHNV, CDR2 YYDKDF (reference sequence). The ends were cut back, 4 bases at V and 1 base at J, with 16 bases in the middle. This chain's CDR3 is CATSIDDRRKNTEAFF. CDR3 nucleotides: TGTGCCACCAGCATAGACGATAGACGGAAGAACACTGAAGCTTTCTTT.

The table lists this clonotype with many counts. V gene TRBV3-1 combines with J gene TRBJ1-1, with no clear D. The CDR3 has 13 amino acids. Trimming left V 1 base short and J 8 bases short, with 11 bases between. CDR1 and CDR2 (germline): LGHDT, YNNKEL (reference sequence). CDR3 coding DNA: TGTGCCAGCAGCCAAGTCGGGTACGGCGAAGCTTTCTTT. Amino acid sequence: CASSQVGYGEAFF.

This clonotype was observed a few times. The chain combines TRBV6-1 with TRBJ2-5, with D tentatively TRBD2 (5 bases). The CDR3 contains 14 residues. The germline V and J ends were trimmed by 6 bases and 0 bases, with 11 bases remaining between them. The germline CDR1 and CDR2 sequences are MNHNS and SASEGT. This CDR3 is CASSHPGNQETQYF. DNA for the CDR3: TGTGCCAGCAGCCACCCGGGGAACCAAGAGACCCAGTACTTC.

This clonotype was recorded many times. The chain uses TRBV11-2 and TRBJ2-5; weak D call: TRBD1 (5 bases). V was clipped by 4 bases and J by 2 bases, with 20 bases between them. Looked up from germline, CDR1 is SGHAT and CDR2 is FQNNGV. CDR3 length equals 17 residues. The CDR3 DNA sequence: TGTGCCAGCAGCTCCACAGGCTCCTGGGTCGTACAAGAGACCCAGTACTTC. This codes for CASSSTGSWVVQETQYF.

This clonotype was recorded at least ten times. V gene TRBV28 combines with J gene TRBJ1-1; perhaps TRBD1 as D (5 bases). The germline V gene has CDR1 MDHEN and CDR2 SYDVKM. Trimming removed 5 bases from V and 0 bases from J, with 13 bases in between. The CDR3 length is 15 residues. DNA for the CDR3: TGTGCCAGCAGTGCCGGAGGGACCTTGAACACTGAAGCTTTCTTT. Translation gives CASSAGGTLNTEAFF. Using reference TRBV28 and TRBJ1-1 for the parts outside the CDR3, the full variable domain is DVKVTQSSRYLVKRTGEKVFLECVQDMDHENMFWYRQDPGLGLRLIYFSYDVKMKEKGDIPEGYSVSREKKERFSLILESASTNQTSMYLCASSAGGTLNTEAFFGQGTRLTVV.

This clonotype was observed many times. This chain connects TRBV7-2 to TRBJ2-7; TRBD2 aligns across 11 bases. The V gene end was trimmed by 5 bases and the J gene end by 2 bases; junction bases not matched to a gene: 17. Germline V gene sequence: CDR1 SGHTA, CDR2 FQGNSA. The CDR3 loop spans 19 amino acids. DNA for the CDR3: TGTGCCAGCAGCAAACTAGGGTCCGGGACTAGCGGAATTCCCTACGAGCAGTACTTC. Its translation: CASSKLGSGTSGIPYEQYF.

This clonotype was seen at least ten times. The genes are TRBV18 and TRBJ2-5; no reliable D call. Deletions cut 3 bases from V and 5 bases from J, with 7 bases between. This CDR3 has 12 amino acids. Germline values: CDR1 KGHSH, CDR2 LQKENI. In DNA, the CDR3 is TGTGCCAGCTCACCCGTCCGTGAGACCCAGTACTTC. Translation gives CASSPVRETQYF.

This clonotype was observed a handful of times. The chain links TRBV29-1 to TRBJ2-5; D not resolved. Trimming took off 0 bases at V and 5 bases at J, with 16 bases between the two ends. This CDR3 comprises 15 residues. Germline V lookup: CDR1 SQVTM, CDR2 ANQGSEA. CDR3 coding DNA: TGCAGCGTTGAAGATCACGAGACCGCAACCGAGACCCAGTACTTC. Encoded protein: CSVEDHETATETQYF. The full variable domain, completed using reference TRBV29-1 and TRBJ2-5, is SAVISQKPSRDICQRGTSLTIQCQVDSQVTMMFWYRQQPGQSLTLIATANQGSEATYESGFVIDKFPISRPNLTFSTLTVSNMSPEDSSIYLCSVEDHETATETQYFGPGTRLLVL.

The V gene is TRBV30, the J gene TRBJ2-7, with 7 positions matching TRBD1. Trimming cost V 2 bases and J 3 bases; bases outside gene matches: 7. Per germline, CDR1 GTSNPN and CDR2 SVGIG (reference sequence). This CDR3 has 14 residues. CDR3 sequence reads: CAWSIQGVGYEQYF. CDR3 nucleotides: TGTGCCTGGAGTATTCAGGGGGTCGGCTACGAGCAGTACTTC.

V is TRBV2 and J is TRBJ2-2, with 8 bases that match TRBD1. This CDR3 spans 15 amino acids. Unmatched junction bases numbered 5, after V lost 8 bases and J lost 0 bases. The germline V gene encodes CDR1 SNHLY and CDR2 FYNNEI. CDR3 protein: CASFSGQANTGELFF. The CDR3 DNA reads TGTGCCAGCTTCTCGGGACAGGCGAACACCGGGGAGCTGTTTTTT.

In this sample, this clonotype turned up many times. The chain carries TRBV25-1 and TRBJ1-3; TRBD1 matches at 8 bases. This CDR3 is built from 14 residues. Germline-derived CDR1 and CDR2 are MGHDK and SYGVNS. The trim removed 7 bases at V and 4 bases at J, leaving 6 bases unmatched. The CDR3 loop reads CASTAGTGGNTIYF. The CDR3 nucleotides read TGTGCCAGCACCGCGGGGACAGGAGGAAACACCATATATTTT.

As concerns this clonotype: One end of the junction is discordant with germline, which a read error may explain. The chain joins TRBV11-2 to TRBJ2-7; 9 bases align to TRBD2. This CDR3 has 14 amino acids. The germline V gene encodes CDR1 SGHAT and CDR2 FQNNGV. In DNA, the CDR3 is TGCGCCAGCAGCCAGGGGACTAGCTGGCGGGAGCAGTACTTC. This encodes CASSQGTSWREQYF.